A selection of T cell receptor beta chains follows, all from one sample in a study of T-cell memory formation after mild COVID-19. MiXCR, applied by TCRdb to the 5' RACE reads, yields one record per CDR3 protein. Seen here are hundreds of thousands of distinct CDR3 sequences, 25% observed once, and the top ten hold approximately 12%. Sequencing was carried out using PBMCs or a T cell subset sorted from them (not recorded which). These receptors were collected from an adult woman who had mild COVID-19 (a few samples of this study predate the infection). Cell type and time point are not known. CDR3s include the opening cysteine and the closing phenylalanine or tryptophan. The D gene is left open where the match is weak. The size field is filled for only some rows; it gives once, few, many or a size class.

j_gene,d_gene,abundance,v_gene,CDR3aa,CDR3nt
TRBJ1-2,NA,NA,TRBV24-1,CATSDFGRGGYTF,TGTGCCACCAGTGATTTTGGAAGAGGAGGCTACACCTTC
TRBJ2-2,NA,few,TRBV15,CATSRDPLYFSNTGELFF,TGTGCCACCAGCAGAGACCCGCTCTACTTCTCGAACACCGGGGAGCTGTTTTTT
TRBJ2-2,NA,NA,TRBV5-1,CASSLVARTGELFF,TGCGCCAGCAGCTTGGTAGCACGCACCGGGGAGCTGTTTTTT
TRBJ1-2,NA,few,TRBV11-2,CASNEVGYGYTF,TGTGCCAGCAATGAGGTCGGCTATGGCTACACCTTC
TRBJ2-1,NA,NA,TRBV15,CATSRDLGNEQFF,TGTGCCACCAGCAGAGATCTGGGTAATGAGCAGTTCTTC
TRBJ2-5,NA,few,TRBV12-3/TRBV12-4,CASGAGGRETQYF,TGTGCCAGCGGAGCAGGGGGGCGAGAGACCCAGTACTTC
TRBJ1-3,NA,few,TRBV19,CASSVSHLSGNTIYF,TGTGCCAGTAGTGTGAGCCACCTCTCTGGAAACACCATATATTTT
TRBJ2-4,TRBD2,NA,TRBV20-1,CSVSKRERSKNIQYF,TGCAGTGTTAGTAAGCGGGAGAGGTCCAAAAACATTCAGTACTTC
TRBJ2-3,NA,NA,TRBV29-1,CSVEAFTDTQYF,TGCAGCGTTGAGGCCTTCACAGATACGCAGTATTTT
TRBJ2-5,TRBD1,NA,TRBV13,CASRPVKDRGKETQYF,TGTGCCAGCAGGCCAGTTAAGGACAGGGGAAAAGAGACCCAGTACTTC
TRBJ2-6,TRBD1,NA,TRBV7-6,CASSIRTGGSGANVLTF,TGTGCCAGCTCGATTCGGACAGGGGGCTCTGGGGCCAACGTCCTGACTTTC
TRBJ2-2,NA,few,TRBV11-3,CASSQTGSTGELFF,TGTGCCAGCAGTCAAACAGGGTCCACCGGGGAGCTGTTTTTT
TRBJ2-7,TRBD2,NA,TRBV3-1,CASSQVPRLAGRYEQYF,TGTGCCAGCAGCCAAGTACCTAGACTAGCGGGGAGATACGAGCAGTACTTC
TRBJ2-1,NA,few,TRBV15,CATSSGAPHNEQFF,TGTGCCACCAGCTCGGGTGCCCCGCACAATGAGCAGTTCTTC
TRBJ2-1,TRBD1,few,TRBV4-1,CASSHRQGAQRERSYNEQFF,TGCGCCAGCAGCCACAGACAGGGAGCCCAAAGGGAGAGGTCCTACAATGAGCAGTTCTTC
TRBJ2-3,NA,few,TRBV20-1,CSARILGGQLDTQYF,TGCAGTGCTAGAATCCTCGGGGGCCAATTAGATACGCAGTATTTT
TRBJ2-3,TRBD2,NA,TRBV6-4,CASSGSGGSTDTQYF,TGTGCCAGCAGTGGTAGCGGGGGGAGCACAGATACGCAGTATTTT
TRBJ2-7,NA,few,TRBV20-1,CSASKGKSYEQYF,TGCAGTGCCAGCAAGGGAAAGTCCTACGAGCAGTACTTC
TRBJ1-2,NA,few,TRBV5-5,CASSLEVPGIMETF,TGTGCCAGCAGCTTGGAAGTCCCGGGTATTATGGAAACCTTC
TRBJ2-3,NA,few,TRBV7-3,CASSSQPSTDTQYF,TGTGCCAGCAGCTCCCAGCCTAGCACAGATACGCAGTATTTT
TRBJ2-7,NA,few,TRBV7-9,CASSLEDDPYEQYF,TGTGCCAGCAGCTTAGAAGACGACCCCTACGAGCAGTACTTC
TRBJ2-5,NA,NA,TRBV7-9,CASTPPWAGETQYF,TGTGCCAGCACCCCCCCGTGGGCCGGGGAGACCCAGTACTTC
TRBJ1-5,NA,NA,TRBV6-5,CASRRDKNSNQPQHF,TGTGCCAGCAGGCGGGACAAAAATAGCAATCAGCCCCAGCATTTT
TRBJ2-1,NA,NA,TRBV21-1,CASSKCCGGDNEQFF,TGTGCCAGCAGCAAATGTTGCGGGGGGGACAATGAGCAGTTCTTC
TRBJ2-5,TRBD2,NA,TRBV6-5,CASSWELAGVETQYF,TGTGCCAGCAGTTGGGAACTAGCGGGAGTGGAGACCCAGTACTTC
TRBJ2-1,TRBD2,NA,TRBV4-2,CASSQDLTGLAGDVKFF,TGTGCCAGCAGCCAAGATCTAACAGGACTAGCGGGAGATGTTAAGTTCTTC
TRBJ2-6,NA,NA,TRBV23-1,CASSLVGAPGANVLTF,TGCGCCAGCAGTCTCGTCGGGGCCCCTGGGGCCAACGTCCTGACTTTC
TRBJ2-1,TRBD2,NA,TRBV7-6,CASNSGLAENNEQFF,TGTGCCAGCAACTCTGGACTAGCGGAGAACAATGAGCAGTTCTTC
TRBJ2-1,NA,NA,TRBV11-3,CASKYLWSEQNEQFF,TGTGCCAGTAAATATTTGTGGAGTGAGCAAAATGAGCAGTTCTTC
TRBJ2-3,NA,NA,TRBV20-1,CSARVGFRTDTQYF,TGCAGTGCTAGAGTGGGGTTTCGCACAGATACGCAGTATTTT
TRBJ2-2,NA,NA,TRBV24-1,CATSDLGTNTGELFF,TGTGCCACCAGTGATTTGGGGACGAACACCGGGGAGCTGTTTTTT
TRBJ1-2,NA,few,TRBV5-1,CASSLDVGSNGYTF,TGCGCCAGCAGCTTGGATGTGGGATCGAATGGCTACACCTTC
TRBJ2-1,NA,many,TRBV7-2,CASSLVVGRRSSYNEQFF,TGTGCCAGCAGCTTAGTAGTTGGACGTAGAAGCTCCTACAATGAGCAGTTCTTC
TRBJ2-3,NA,NA,TRBV7-8,CASSPTRGTDTQYF,TGTGCCAGCAGCCCCACCCGGGGCACAGATACGCAGTATTTT
TRBJ2-3,NA,few,TRBV9,CASSAPEEFDTQYF,TGTGCCAGCAGCGCCCCAGAGGAGTTTGATACGCAGTATTTT
TRBJ1-2,TRBD1,few,TRBV20-1,CSARPPGQGRGYTF,TGCAGTGCTAGACCCCCGGGACAGGGGAGGGGCTACACCTTC
TRBJ2-1,TRBD2,few,TRBV6-5,CASSLPGTRASEQFF,TGTGCCAGCAGTCTCCCCGGGACTAGGGCGAGTGAGCAGTTCTTC
TRBJ2-7,TRBD1,NA,TRBV20-1,CSIGTGDNYEQYF,TGCAGTATAGGGACAGGTGATAATTACGAGCAGTACTTC
TRBJ2-2,NA,many,TRBV9,CASSAGSGELFF,TGTGCCAGCAGCGCTGGATCCGGGGAGCTGTTTTTT
TRBJ1-1,NA,NA,TRBV4-1,CASSLSSSNTEAFF,TGCGCCAGCAGCCTTTCCAGTTCAAACACTGAAGCTTTCTTT
TRBJ2-7,NA,few,TRBV18,CASSQGQFEQYF,TGTGCCAGCTCACAAGGACAGTTCGAGCAGTACTTC
TRBJ2-6,TRBD1,many,TRBV11-3,CASSHGTGVSSGANVLTF,TGTGCCAGCAGCCACGGGACAGGGGTTTCCTCTGGGGCCAACGTCCTGACTTTC
TRBJ1-2,NA,NA,TRBV5-1,CASSLWGDGNYGYTF,TGCGCCAGCAGCTTGTGGGGCGACGGAAACTATGGCTACACCTTC
TRBJ2-7,NA,NA,TRBV4-1,CASSQDPGLNYEQYF,TGCGCCAGCAGCCAAGACCCCGGACTTAACTACGAGCAGTACTTC
TRBJ2-5,NA,few,TRBV12-3/TRBV12-4,CASSPIGRETQYF,TGTGCCAGCAGCCCCATTGGGCGAGAGACCCAGTACTTC
TRBJ2-5,TRBD2,NA,TRBV9,CASSAEGAGVAETQYF,TGTGCCAGCAGCGCGGAAGGAGCGGGAGTCGCAGAGACCCAGTACTTC
TRBJ2-2,NA,NA,TRBV5-6,CASSHPPGELFF,TGTGCCAGCAGCCACCCGCCCGGGGAGCTGTTTTTT
TRBJ2-1,TRBD2,NA,TRBV24-1,CATSDPQGREGPEQFF,TGTGCCACCAGTGACCCGCAGGGGCGGGAGGGCCCTGAGCAGTTCTTC
TRBJ1-2,NA,NA,TRBV6-5,CASRRGTDYGYTF,TGTGCCAGCAGACGTGGGACGGACTATGGCTACACCTTC
TRBJ2-7,NA,NA,TRBV5-4,CASSRGTESSYEQYF,TGTGCCAGCAGCCGAGGGACGGAGAGCTCCTACGAGCAGTACTTC
TRBJ2-5,TRBD2,few,TRBV20-1,CSALASGRVKETQYF,TGCAGTGCTCTCGCTAGCGGGAGAGTTAAAGAGACCCAGTACTTC
TRBJ2-5,TRBD1,few,TRBV11-2,CASSLARTGGYETQYF,TGTGCCAGCAGCTTAGCCCGGACAGGGGGCTATGAGACCCAGTACTTC
TRBJ2-2,NA,NA,TRBV20-1,CSARDGGQTNTGELFF,TGCAGTGCTAGAGATGGCGGACAGACGAACACCGGGGAGCTGTTTTTT
TRBJ1-2,TRBD1,NA,TRBV3-1,CASSQAFGTDSEHDYGYTF,TGTGCCAGCAGCCAAGCATTTGGGACAGACTCCGAGCATGACTATGGCTACACCTTC
TRBJ2-7,TRBD2,NA,TRBV9,CASSRSGRAGGEQYF,TGTGCCAGCAGTCGTAGCGGGAGGGCCGGAGGCGAGCAGTACTTC
TRBJ2-1,NA,few,TRBV6-5,CASSGHSSYNEQFF,TGTGCCAGCAGTGGACATAGCTCCTACAATGAGCAGTTCTTC
TRBJ1-5,NA,NA,TRBV4-2,CASSQERGGSQPQHF,TGTGCCAGCAGCCAAGAGAGGGGGGGCAGTCAGCCCCAGCATTTT
TRBJ2-7,TRBD2,few,TRBV7-9,CASSTSGDYEQYF,TGTGCCAGCAGTACTAGCGGGGACTACGAGCAGTACTTC
TRBJ2-5,NA,few,TRBV6-5,CASSYGGGDGETQYF,TGTGCCAGCAGTTACGGAGGGGGGGATGGGGAGACCCAGTACTTC
TRBJ2-3,NA,few,TRBV28,CASTPSWATITTDTQYF,TGTGCCAGCACCCCGAGCTGGGCGACGATTACCACAGATACGCAGTATTTT